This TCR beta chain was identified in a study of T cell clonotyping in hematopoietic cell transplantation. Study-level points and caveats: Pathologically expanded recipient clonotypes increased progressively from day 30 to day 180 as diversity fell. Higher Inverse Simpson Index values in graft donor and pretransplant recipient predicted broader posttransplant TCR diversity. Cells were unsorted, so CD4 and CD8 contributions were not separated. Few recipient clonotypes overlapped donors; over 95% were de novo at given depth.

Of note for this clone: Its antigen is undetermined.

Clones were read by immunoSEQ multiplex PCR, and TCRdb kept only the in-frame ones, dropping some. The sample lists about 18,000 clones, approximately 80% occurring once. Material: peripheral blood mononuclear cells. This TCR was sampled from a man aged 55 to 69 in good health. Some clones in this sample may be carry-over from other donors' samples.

CDR3 sequence (DNA): TGTGCCAGCAGTGCAGCCGGGACCACGAGCGATACGCAGTATTTT. Translation: CASSAAGTTSDTQYF. This sequence joins TRBV13 and TRBJ2-3, with D perhaps TRBD1 or TRBD2 (5 bases each). The CDR3 totals 15 residues. Trimming left V 6 bases short and J 6 bases short, with 19 bases between. Per germline, CDR1 PRHDT and CDR2 FYEKMQ (reference sequence).